A single TCR beta chain is shown here with its context. The data originate from a study of T cell changes during pregnancy in multiple sclerosis. CDR1 MNHNS and CDR2 SASEGT come from the germline V gene. V was clipped by 5 bases and J by 5 bases; unmatched bases: 6. This CDR3 has 14 amino acids. Assay: immunoSEQ multiplex PCR; the TCRdb copy retains only in-frame clones and omits some. The top ten hold approximately 1.4% of the sample, which has around 100,000 clones, about 90% seen once. The receptor's source is a female donor with multiple sclerosis, enrolled in a pregnancy study. This rearrangement joins TRBV6-1 to TRBJ2-1, with 7 positions matching TRBD2. Specimen: peripheral blood, collected in the third trimester of pregnancy. In DNA form, the CDR3 reads TGTGCCAGCAGTCGAGGGGCGGGGGACAATGAGCAGTTCTTC. This translates into CASSRGAGDNEQFF.